A single sample is the source of the 10 T cell receptor beta chains below, sequenced in a study of blood T cells in healthy people across ages. Using a J-beta primer mix together with a sample-barcoded 5' primer, a second PCR was run for 7 to 11 cycles. TCRdb independently ran MiXCR on the 5' RACE reads; one entry per CDR3 protein. The data show approximately 1.5 million distinct CDR3 sequences, with about 32% seen just once and about 11% held by the top ten. The source material was blood. The receptors derive from a woman under 40 in good health.

This clonotype was seen only a few times. The chain joins TRBV18 to TRBJ1-1; D not certain. The germline gives CDR1 KGHSH, CDR2 LQKENI. The CDR3 covers 15 residues. V was pared by 3 bases and J by 1 base, with 12 bases between. The CDR3 protein is CASSPTIQTNTEAFF. CDR3 nucleotide sequence: TGTGCCAGCTCACCTACCATACAGACGAACACTGAAGCTTTCTTT.

The chain employs TRBV4-1 and TRBJ2-3, with 10 bases matching TRBD2. The CDR3 loop spans 16 amino acids. Germline V gene sequence: CDR1 MGHRA, CDR2 YSYEKL. V lost 2 bases to trimming and J lost 4 bases; unmatched junction nucleotides: 6. The CDR3 spells CASSQYRAGGPDTQYF. The CDR3 nucleotides read TGCGCCAGCAGCCAATATCGAGCGGGGGGGCCAGATACGCAGTATTTT.

The table lists this clonotype with a few counts. This rearrangement joins TRBV29-1 to TRBJ2-5; no reliable D call. Trimming cost V 1 base and J 3 bases, with 9 bases left between them. The V gene's germline CDR1 is SQVTM and CDR2 ANQGSEA. There are 13 residues in the CDR3. The CDR3 protein is CSVEVGRKETQYF. CDR3 in DNA: TGCAGCGTTGAAGTCGGCAGAAAAGAGACCCAGTACTTC.

In its sample, this clonotype was seen many times. The J gene is TRBJ2-7, the V gene TRBV29-1; TRBD1 matches 7 bases. Looked up from germline, CDR1 is SQVTM and CDR2 is ANQGSEA. The ends lost 6 bases at V and 2 bases at J; junction bases unmatched: 10. This CDR3 is 14 amino acids long. DNA of the CDR3: TGCAGCGTGAAAATCCTGGGACAGACCTACGAGCAGTACTTC. Its translation: CSVKILGQTYEQYF.

The V call is TRBV4-1, the J call TRBJ2-3; perhaps TRBD2 as D (6 bases). The germline gives CDR1 MGHRA, CDR2 YSYEKL. Trimming left V 8 bases short and J 3 bases short, with 24 bases between. The CDR3 runs 17 residues. Here the CDR3 reads CASAAVGRTRGTDTQYF. As DNA, the CDR3 is TGCGCCAGCGCCGCCGTAGGTCGGACGCGGGGAACAGATACGCAGTATTTT.

V and J are TRBV12-3 or TRBV12-4 and TRBJ1-5, with 9 bases aligning to TRBD1. The CDR3 contains 13 residues. With V trimmed by 3 bases and J by 12 bases, 6 bases remained unmatched. Written as DNA, the CDR3 is TGTGCCAGCAGTTTCGGTAGACAGGGGGACCAGCATTTT. This translates into CASSFGRQGDQHF.

V usage is TRBV6-1 and J usage is TRBJ1-5; D unresolved. Germline V gene lookup returns CDR1 MNHNS and CDR2 SASEGT. Trimming pared 7 bases from V and 8 bases from J, leaving 15 bases between. CDR3 length: 13 residues. Here the CDR3 reads CASTDKGTEPQHF. The CDR3 nucleotides read TGTGCCAGCACCGACAAGGGAACCGAGCCCCAGCATTTT.

This clonotype was counted only a few times. The CDR3 is CASRGTANEQYF. In nucleotides, the CDR3 is TGTGCCAGCAGGGGTACGGCCAACGAGCAGTACTTC. This chain uses TRBV6-6 with TRBJ2-7; D is unresolved. The CDR3 runs to 12 residues. The germline V gene has CDR1 MNHNY and CDR2 SVGAGI (reference sequence). Trimming cost V 6 bases and J 5 bases, with 11 bases left between them.

This chain connects TRBV9 to TRBJ2-3, with 8 bases lining up with TRBD2. This CDR3 spans 16 amino acids. The trim removed 0 bases at V and 5 bases at J, leaving 8 bases unmatched. Germline V CDR1 and CDR2: SGDLS, YYNGEE. CDR3 in amino acids: CASSVDPGGLVDTQYF. The CDR3 DNA reads TGTGCCAGCAGCGTAGACCCGGGGGGGCTGGTAGATACGCAGTATTTT.

The chain carries TRBV6-2 or TRBV6-3 and TRBJ2-1; possible D gene TRBD2, 5 bases. Trimming stripped 6 bases from V and 10 bases from J, with 10 bases between. CDR3 size: 11 residues. Germline CDR1 is MNHEY and CDR2 is SVGEGT. CDR3 sequence (DNA): TGTGCCAGCAGGGACTGGGCGGAGCAGTTCTTC. It is translated as CASRDWAEQFF.